This TCR beta chain was retrieved from a study of T-cell memory formation after mild COVID-19. A few counts support this clonotype. TCRdb re-called the 5' RACE reads with MiXCR, one entry per CDR3 protein. This sample has around 90,000 distinct CDR3 sequences, with about 15% found just once. This clonotype was obtained from a man younger than 30 who had mild COVID-19 (a few samples of this study predate the infection). Cell type and time point are not known. Material: PBMCs or a T cell subset sorted from them (not recorded which).

In nucleotides, the CDR3 is TGTGCCAGCAGCTCGGCTGGTTCCGCCCATGAAAAACTGTTTTTT. Translating it yields CASSSAGSAHEKLFF. The genes are TRBV7-9 and TRBJ1-4, with D unresolved. The CDR3 contains 15 residues. V was trimmed by 4 bases and J by 6 bases, leaving 15 bases between them. Looked up from germline, CDR1 is SEHNR and CDR2 is FQNEAQ (reference sequence).